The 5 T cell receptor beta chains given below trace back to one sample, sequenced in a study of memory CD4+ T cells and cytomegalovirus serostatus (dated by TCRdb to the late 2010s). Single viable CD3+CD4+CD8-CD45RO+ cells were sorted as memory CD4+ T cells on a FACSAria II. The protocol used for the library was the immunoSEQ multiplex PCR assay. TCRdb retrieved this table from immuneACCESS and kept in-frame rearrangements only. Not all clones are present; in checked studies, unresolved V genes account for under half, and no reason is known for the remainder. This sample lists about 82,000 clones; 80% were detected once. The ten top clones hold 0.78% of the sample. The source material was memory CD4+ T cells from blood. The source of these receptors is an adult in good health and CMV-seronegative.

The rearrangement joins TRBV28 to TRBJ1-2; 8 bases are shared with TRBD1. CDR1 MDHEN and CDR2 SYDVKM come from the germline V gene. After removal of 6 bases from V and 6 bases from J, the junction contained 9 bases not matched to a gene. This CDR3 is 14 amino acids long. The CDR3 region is CASSKSGQGHGYTF. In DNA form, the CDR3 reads TGTGCCAGCAGCAAAAGCGGACAGGGTCATGGCTACACCTTC.

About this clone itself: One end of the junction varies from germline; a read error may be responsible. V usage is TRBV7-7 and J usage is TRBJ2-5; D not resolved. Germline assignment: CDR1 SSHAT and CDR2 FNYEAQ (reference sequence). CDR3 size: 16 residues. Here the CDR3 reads CASSLGIQSTEETQYF. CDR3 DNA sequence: TGTGCTAGCAGCTTAGGGATTCAGTCAACTGAAGAGACCCAGTACTTC.

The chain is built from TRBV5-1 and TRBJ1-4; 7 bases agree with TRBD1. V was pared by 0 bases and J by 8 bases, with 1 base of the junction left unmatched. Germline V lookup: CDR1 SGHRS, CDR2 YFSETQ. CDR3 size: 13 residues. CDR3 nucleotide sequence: TGCGCCAGCAGCTTGGGACAGGGAGAAAAACTGTTTTTT. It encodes CASSLGQGEKLFF.

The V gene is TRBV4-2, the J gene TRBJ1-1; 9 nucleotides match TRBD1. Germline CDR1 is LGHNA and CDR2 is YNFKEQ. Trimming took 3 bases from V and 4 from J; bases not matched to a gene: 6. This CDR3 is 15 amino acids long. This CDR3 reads CASSHGQGPSTEAFF. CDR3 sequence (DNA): TGTGCCAGCAGCCACGGACAGGGGCCTAGCACTGAAGCTTTCTTT.

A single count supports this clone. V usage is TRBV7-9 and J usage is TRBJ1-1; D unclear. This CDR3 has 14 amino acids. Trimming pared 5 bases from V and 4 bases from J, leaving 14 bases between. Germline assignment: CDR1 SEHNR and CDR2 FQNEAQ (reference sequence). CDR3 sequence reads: CASSPILGGTEAFF. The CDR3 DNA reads TGTGCCAGCAGCCCTATCCTCGGAGGCACTGAAGCTTTCTTT.